This T cell receptor (beta chain) was obtained from a study of OX40 agonist ivuxolimab in advanced cancers. The overall study: A history of anti-PD-1, anti-PD-L1 or anti-CTLA-4 therapy was acceptable, and over 30% had some. Study-wide results and caveats: Part of the nonresponder group also had normalized T-cell clonal expansion that was low.

The V gene's germline CDR1 is MNHEY and CDR2 SVGAGI. Trimming took 4 bases from V and 8 from J, leaving 12 bases between them. The CDR3 has 14 amino acids. Sequencing was performed with immunoSEQ multiplex PCR; in TCRdb, only in-frame clones are kept and a portion is missing. Among 20,000 to 30,000 clones listed, approximately 91% were seen once. With regard to this clone: Antigen specificity is unknown.

Here the sequenced sample was CD4+ or CD8+ T cells sorted from blood, taken in a trial of the OX40 agonist ivuxolimab. The V and J genes are TRBV6-5 and TRBJ1-6; no definite D call. The receptor's source is an adult with an advanced solid tumor such as melanoma, head and neck, liver or kidney cancer. DNA for the CDR3: TGTGCCAGCAGTTCGGGCAGGCAAGATTCACCCCTCCACTTT. Its translation is CASSSGRQDSPLHF.